This TCR beta chain appears in the sequencing data of a study of control samples from healthy donors and cancer patients. Data came from immunoSEQ multiplex PCR; TCRdb stores just in-frame clones and leaves some out. The sample has over 150,000 clones; about 91% are singletons. The CDR3 is made up of 12 amino acids. J gave up 12 bases and V 4 bases, and 5 bases lay outside the gene matches. CDR1 is SGDLS and CDR2 is YYNGEE in the germline V gene. The chain is built from TRBV9 and TRBJ1-4; 8 bases align to TRBD1. Sequenced sample: blood. The sequence derives from a woman in her forties in good health. CDR3 amino acids: CASSIRTGQLFF. The CDR3 region has the DNA TGTGCCAGCAGCATCCGGACAGGGCAACTGTTTTTT.